This entry lists 20 T cell receptor beta chains sequenced from one sample in a study of blood T cell repertoires in COVID-19. Libraries were prepared by immunoSEQ multiplex PCR; TCRdb keeps only in-frame clonotypes and omits some of them. The sample includes about 150,000 clones, 70% to 90% of them seen just once. Sequenced input: peripheral blood. Receptors originate from a woman aged 60-75 years with COVID-19, enrolled during active disease.

The chain couples TRBV10-2 to TRBJ2-7; 8 bases line up with TRBD1. CDR3 length: 15 residues. Germline lookup yields CDR1 WSHSY and CDR2 SAAADI. V dropped 5 bases and J dropped 3; count of bases not matched to a gene: 9. The CDR3 sequence: CASSRTGMGDYEQYF. CDR3 sequence (DNA): TGCGCCAGCAGTCGGACAGGGATGGGGGACTACGAGCAGTACTTC.

The V gene is TRBV7-9, the J gene TRBJ2-7; 7 bases map to TRBD2. V shed 8 bases, J shed 1 base, and the junction held 2 bases outside the gene matches. The CDR3 runs 12 residues. From germline, CDR1 is SEHNR and CDR2 FQNEAQ (reference sequence). CDR3 protein: CASGGESYEQYF. The CDR3 DNA reads TGTGCCAGCGGGGGGGAGTCCTACGAGCAGTACTTC.

V usage is TRBV2 and J usage is TRBJ1-3; TRBD1 matches 9 bases. The germline V gene has CDR1 SNHLY and CDR2 FYNNEI. J lost 4 bases, V lost 6 bases, and 7 bases had no gene match. The CDR3 loop spans 15 amino acids. CDR3 in amino acids: CASSAQGQGGNTIYF. The CDR3 DNA follows: TGTGCCAGCAGCGCCCAGGGACAGGGCGGAAACACCATATATTTT.

The chain combines TRBV19 with TRBJ1-1, with D tentatively TRBD1 (6 bases). Germline lookup yields CDR1 LNHDA and CDR2 SQIVND (reference sequence). Deletions cut 3 bases from V and 0 bases from J, with 11 bases between. The CDR3 length is 15 residues. The DNA of the CDR3 is TGTGCCAGTAGTATCGGCCCAGGGGTGAACACTGAAGCTTTCTTT. It specifies CASSIGPGVNTEAFF.

The chain uses TRBV6-2 or TRBV6-3 and TRBJ2-3, with D perhaps matching TRBD2 (6 bases). The V end was cut by 6 bases, the J end by 7 bases, with 14 bases between. The CDR3 is made up of 13 amino acids. The germline V gene has CDR1 MNHEY and CDR2 SVGEGT. This CDR3 reads CASSRAGPHTQYF. The CDR3 coding sequence is TGTGCCAGCAGCAGGGCGGGGCCCCATACGCAGTATTTT.

The rearrangement uses TRBV6-5 and TRBJ1-2; weak D call: TRBD1 (5 bases). CDR1 is MNHEY and CDR2 is SVGAGI in the germline V gene. V shed 0 bases and J shed 6 bases, with 14 bases lying between them. The CDR3 is 15 amino acids. The CDR3 reads CASSYSLGVPHGYTF. CDR3 nucleotides: TGTGCCAGCAGTTACTCCTTAGGGGTGCCTCATGGCTACACCTTC.

This rearrangement joins TRBV6-4 to TRBJ2-3; TRBD1 matches at 10 bases. This CDR3 is built from 14 residues. The J segment lost 4 bases and the V segment lost 5 bases, leaving 3 bases of the junction unmatched. Per germline, CDR1 MRHNA and CDR2 SNTAGT. The CDR3: CASSRTGGSDTQYF. DNA for the CDR3: TGTGCCAGCAGTAGGACAGGGGGGTCAGATACGCAGTATTTT.

The chain has TRBV5-8 and TRBJ1-3, with 8 positions matching TRBD1. The CDR3 is made up of 15 amino acids. V shed 2 bases, J shed 2 bases, and the junction held 3 bases outside the gene matches. CDR1 and CDR2 (germline): SGHTS, YDEGEE. The CDR3 protein is CASSFRGQAGNTIYF. CDR3 coding DNA: TGTGCCAGCAGCTTCAGGGGGCAAGCTGGAAACACCATATATTTT.

The chain is built from TRBV3-1 (or the pseudogene TRBV3-2) and TRBJ1-6, with 7 bases matching TRBD1. The CDR3 loop spans 15 amino acids. V gave up 4 bases and J gave up 7 bases; unmatched junction bases: 7. The V gene's germline CDR1 is LGHDT and CDR2 YNNKEL (reference sequence). The DNA for the CDR3 is TGTGCCAGCAGCCTCAGGGGGGACGGGAATTCACCCCTCCACTTT. Protein sequence: CASSLRGDGNSPLHF.

V usage is TRBV2 and J usage is TRBJ2-1; TRBD2 agrees at 7 bases. The CDR3 runs to 16 residues. J was trimmed by 1 base and V by 5 bases; bases with no gene match: 8. The germline V gene has CDR1 SNHLY and CDR2 FYNNEI. The CDR3 reads CASSRGWGGSYNEQFF. In DNA, the CDR3 is TGTGCCAGCAGTCGTGGCTGGGGGGGTTCCTACAATGAGCAGTTCTTC.

The chain recombines TRBV4-3 with TRBJ2-5, with D possibly being TRBD2 (5 bases). Per the germline V gene, CDR1 is LGHNA and CDR2 is YSLEER. Between the trimmed V and J ends, which lost 3 bases and 9 bases, there was a span of 20 bases. The CDR3 covers 15 residues. The CDR3 loop is CASSQALDSGRAQYF. In DNA form, the CDR3 reads TGCGCCAGCAGCCAGGCCCTGGACTCCGGGCGTGCCCAGTACTTC.

As DNA, the CDR3 is TGTGCCAGCAGCGTATCACTAGCGGGGGATTACAATGAGCAGTTCTTC. Amino acid sequence: CASSVSLAGDYNEQFF. The gene calls are TRBV7-3 and TRBJ2-1, with 11 bases that match TRBD2. The CDR3 is 16 residues long. Per the germline V gene, CDR1 is SGHTA and CDR2 is FQGTGA. V was clipped by 5 bases and J by 4 bases; unmatched bases: 7.

This clone appeared a single time. The gene calls are TRBV7-9 and TRBJ1-1; D call uncertain. Germline assignment: CDR1 SEHNR and CDR2 FQNEAQ (reference sequence). There are 13 residues in the CDR3. The ends were cut back, 5 bases at V and 3 bases at J, with 10 bases in the middle. CDR3: CASSSDLYTEAFF. The CDR3 nucleotides read TGTGCCAGCAGCAGCGACTTGTACACTGAAGCTTTCTTT.

This clone occurred a few times. The chain employs TRBV14 and TRBJ1-3; D may be TRBD1 (5 bases). Deletions cut 0 bases from V and 12 bases from J, with 9 bases between. The germline gives CDR1 SGHDN, CDR2 FVKESK. The CDR3 length is 12 residues. This CDR3 reads CASSQDRGIIYF. In DNA form, the CDR3 reads TGTGCCAGCAGCCAAGATAGGGGCATCATATATTTT.

The chain joins TRBV11-3 to TRBJ2-3; perhaps TRBD1 as D (6 bases). Trimming cost V 5 bases and J 0 bases, with 21 bases left between them. The CDR3 extends over 18 amino acids. The germline V gene encodes CDR1 SGHNT and CDR2 YENEEA. The CDR3 protein is CASSPSPDSWGSTDTQYF. For the CDR3, the DNA is TGTGCCAGCAGCCCGAGTCCGGACAGTTGGGGAAGCACAGATACGCAGTATTTT.

This sequence joins TRBV2 and TRBJ1-2; TRBD1 aligns across 9 bases. Unmatched junction bases numbered 5, after V lost 0 bases and J lost 3 bases. This CDR3 is built from 16 residues. Germline loops: CDR1 SNHLY, CDR2 FYNNEI. The CDR3 here is CASSEATGTGYYGYTF. CDR3 nucleotides: TGTGCCAGCAGTGAAGCGACCGGGACAGGGTACTATGGCTACACCTTC. Full variable domain (missing parts from reference TRBV2 and TRBJ1-2): EPEVTQTPSHQVTQMGQEVILRCVPISNHLYFYWYRQILGQKVEFLVSFYNNEISEKSEIFDDQFSVERPDGSNFTLKIRSTKLEDSAMYFCASSEATGTGYYGYTFGSGTRLTVV.

The CDR3 reads CASSPEATGGGTDTQYF. The CDR3 DNA reads as TGTGCCAGCTCACCAGAAGCGACAGGGGGCGGCACAGATACGCAGTATTTT. This rearrangement joins TRBV18 to TRBJ2-3, with 10 nucleotides matching TRBD1. The CDR3 consists of 17 residues. Germline V CDR1 and CDR2: KGHSH, LQKENI. V lost 2 bases, J lost 1 base, and 6 bases stayed unmatched.

The chain is built from TRBV7-2 and TRBJ2-3; 10 bases fit TRBD1. CDR1 is SGHTA and CDR2 is FQGNSA in the germline V gene. The CDR3 has 15 residues. J lost 3 bases, V lost 2 bases, and 2 bases had no gene match. The CDR3 region has the DNA TGTGCCAGCAGCTTAACGGGACAGGGGACAGATACGCAGTATTTT. It codes for CASSLTGQGTDTQYF.

CDR3 amino acids: CASSSTPRERTDTQYF. CDR3 in DNA: TGTGCCAGCTCATCTACCCCGAGGGAACGCACAGATACGCAGTATTTT. The chain uses TRBV18 and TRBJ2-3; the D gene is possibly TRBD2 (5 bases). The V gene's germline CDR1 is KGHSH and CDR2 LQKENI. The CDR3 is 16 amino acids. Trimming shortened V by 5 bases and J by 1 base, and 16 bases separated the two germline ends.

This chain connects TRBV6-1 to TRBJ1-2; possible D gene TRBD1, 5 bases. Germline V gene data show CDR1 as MNHNS and CDR2 as SASEGT. The CDR3 loop spans 12 amino acids. With 1 base removed from V and 8 bases from J, the gap between germline ends came to 8 bases. The CDR3 DNA reads as TGTGCCAGCAGTGAAGTCGGACAAGGCTACACCTTC. Protein sequence: CASSEVGQGYTF.